This passage covers 9 T cell receptor beta chains from one sample sequenced in a study of blood T cell repertoires in COVID-19. The method was immunoSEQ multiplex PCR; TCRdb's version includes in-frame clones alone and lacks a portion of them. Of some 350,000 clones listed, about 90% were seen once; the top ten hold around 3%. The specimen sequenced was PBMCs or T cells enriched from blood (not recorded which). The receptors were sampled from a woman in her twenties or thirties who had recovered from COVID-19.

This chain uses TRBV28 with TRBJ2-3, with TRBD2 identical over 7 bases. The CDR3 has 16 residues. Trimming cost V 6 bases and J 0 bases; bases outside gene matches: 9. CDR1 is MDHEN, CDR2 SYDVKM, per germline. The CDR3 region is CASRPPASGSTDTQYF. The CDR3, as DNA: TGTGCCAGCAGGCCCCCGGCTAGCGGTAGCACAGATACGCAGTATTTT.

The V and J genes are TRBV6-5 and TRBJ2-1, with D uncertain. Germline values: CDR1 MNHEY, CDR2 SVGAGI. V lost 6 bases to trimming and J lost 0 bases, with 6 bases between them. The CDR3 covers 13 residues. The CDR3 DNA sequence: TGTGCCAGCAGCGACAACTCCTACAATGAGCAGTTCTTC. Its protein is CASSDNSYNEQFF.

The chain employs TRBV2 and TRBJ2-1; 9 bases fit TRBD1. Germline CDR1 SNHLY, CDR2 FYNNEI. V was clipped by 4 bases and J by 8 bases; unmatched bases: 12. There are 16 residues in the CDR3. The CDR3 sequence: CASSAAGTGSTDEQFF. For the CDR3, the DNA is TGTGCCAGCAGTGCGGCCGGGACAGGGAGTACGGATGAGCAGTTCTTC.

The chain carries TRBV27 and TRBJ1-1; D uncertain. The CDR3 extends over 16 amino acids. CDR1 is MNHEY, CDR2 SMNVEV, per germline (reference sequence). Trimming stripped 4 bases from V and 5 bases from J, with 20 bases between. The DNA for the CDR3 is TGTGCCAGCAGTTACGGGTCCGCCCAAGGTTGGACTGAAGCTTTCTTT. This translates into CASSYGSAQGWTEAFF.

The chain couples TRBV28 to TRBJ2-7, with 13 bases aligning to TRBD2. CDR1 MDHEN and CDR2 SYDVKM come from the germline V gene. The V and J ends lost 7 bases and 3 bases, in that order; junction bases with no gene match: 18. CDR3 length: 19 residues. The chain's CDR3 is CASTLKPGLAGPFNYEQYF. The CDR3 DNA follows: TGTGCCAGCACACTCAAACCGGGACTAGCGGGACCCTTTAACTACGAGCAGTACTTC.

The rearrangement links TRBV11-2 to TRBJ2-7; TRBD2 is a possible D gene (6 bases). The length of the CDR3 is 12 residues. V was shortened by 1 base and J by 9 bases, with 10 bases between the two germline ends. Germline V gene lookup returns CDR1 SGHAT and CDR2 FQNNGV. CDR3 coding DNA: TGTGCCAGCAGCTTAGTAAAGGAGGGGCAGTACTTC. Translating gives CASSLVKEGQYF.

The rearrangement links TRBV6-1 to TRBJ2-1; 9 bases align to TRBD1. Germline lookup yields CDR1 MNHNS and CDR2 SASEGT. Unmatched junction bases numbered 17, after V lost 7 bases and J lost 4 bases. The CDR3 extends over 18 amino acids. The CDR3: CASNEFPGQGGQYNEQFF. The CDR3 nucleotides are TGTGCCAGCAATGAGTTTCCGGGACAGGGAGGACAGTACAATGAGCAGTTCTTC.

The chain uses TRBV19 and TRBJ1-2; perhaps TRBD1 as D (6 bases). This CDR3 region has 15 residues. CDR1 is LNHDA, CDR2 SQIVND, per germline (reference sequence). With 3 bases removed from V and 2 bases from J, the gap between germline ends came to 13 bases. CDR3 bases: TGTGCCAGTAGTATCACCTCCACAGGGAACTATGGCTACACCTTC. It yields the protein CASSITSTGNYGYTF.

This clone was seen once. The chain has TRBV29-1 and TRBJ2-7, with 9 bases that match TRBD1. CDR3 length: 13 residues. V was clipped by 6 bases and J by 3 bases; unmatched bases: 6. Germline V lookup: CDR1 SQVTM, CDR2 ANQGSEA. In DNA form, the CDR3 reads TGCAGCGTAACCGGGACAGGGTACTACGAGCAGTACTTC. This codes for CSVTGTGYYEQYF.